Below, 30 T cell receptor beta chains from the same sample are listed, as sequenced in a study of shared clonotypes between healthy human individuals. Sequencing used immunoSEQ multiplex PCR; TCRdb keeps in-frame clones, though not all of them. In the table there are roughly 1.4 million clones, approximately 98.5% of which are singletons. Sequencing used naive CD4+ T cells sorted from blood. Subset denoted: CD45RA+ positively selected. These receptors were obtained from a man younger than 45 in good health.

The CDR3 region is CASSPGPREETQYF. DNA of the CDR3: TGCGCCAGCAGCCCGGGACCCAGGGAAGAGACCCAGTACTTC. This rearrangement joins TRBV5-1 to TRBJ2-5; perhaps D is TRBD1 or TRBD2 (5 bases each). Germline loops: CDR1 SGHRS, CDR2 YFSETQ. This CDR3 has 14 residues. V dropped 4 bases and J dropped 3 bases, with 13 bases sitting between them. Variable domain in full (rest from reference TRBV5-1 and TRBJ2-5): KAGVTQTPRYLIKTRGQQVTLSCSPISGHRSVSWYQQTPGQGLQFLFEYFSETQRNKGNFPGRFSGRQFSNSRSEMNVSTLELGDSALYLCASSPGPREETQYFGPGTRLLVL.

This chain uses TRBV5-1 with TRBJ2-7, with a possible D match to TRBD2 (6 bases). This CDR3 has 15 amino acids. Trimming pared 0 bases from V and 4 bases from J, leaving 14 bases between. Germline V gene sequence: CDR1 SGHRS, CDR2 YFSETQ. The CDR3 region has the DNA TGCGCCAGCAGCTTGGTAGTAGGCGGGGTATACGAGCAGTACTTC. Translating gives CASSLVVGGVYEQYF.

The chain has TRBV9 and TRBJ2-3; 13 positions agree with TRBD2. Unmatched junction bases numbered 11, after V lost 4 bases and J lost 6 bases. CDR1 and CDR2 (germline): SGDLS, YYNGEE. This CDR3 has 17 amino acids. The CDR3 loop reads CASSPRLAGGIVDTQYF. The CDR3 DNA sequence: TGTGCCAGCAGCCCAAGACTAGCGGGAGGAATAGTTGATACGCAGTATTTT.

The gene calls are TRBV25-1 and TRBJ2-7; D remains unclear. The CDR3 totals 14 residues. V was trimmed by 1 base and J by 3 bases, leaving 10 bases between them. CDR1 and CDR2 (germline): MGHDK, SYGVNS. This CDR3 reads CASSESRSVYEQYF. The CDR3, as DNA: TGTGCCAGCAGTGAATCCAGAAGTGTCTACGAGCAGTACTTC.

The gene calls are TRBV19 and TRBJ2-2; 7 bases are a match to TRBD2. The CDR3 is 14 residues long. Germline V gives CDR1 LNHDA, CDR2 SQIVND (reference sequence). The V segment lost 1 base and the J segment 7 bases; nucleotides outside the gene matches: 3. CDR3 sequence reads: CASSIGAGFGELFF. The CDR3 nucleotides read TGTGCCAGTAGTATAGGAGCGGGGTTCGGGGAGCTGTTTTTT.

CDR3 nucleotides: TGTGCCAGCACCACGACAGGGGGCGGCAATCAGCCCCAGCATTTT. Translated, it gives CASTTTGGGNQPQHF. The J gene is TRBJ1-5, the V gene TRBV6-1; 10 nucleotides align to TRBD1. Trimming took 7 bases from V and 2 from J; bases not matched to a gene: 5. Per germline, CDR1 MNHNS and CDR2 SASEGT. The CDR3 covers 15 residues.

This sequence joins TRBV5-4 and TRBJ1-1; D perhaps matches TRBD1 (5 bases). CDR1 is SGHNT and CDR2 is YYREEE in the germline V gene (reference sequence). The CDR3 contains 15 residues. Trimming took 4 bases from V and 4 from J, leaving 17 bases between them. CDR3: CASSPFGGEGTEAFF. CDR3 coding DNA: TGTGCCAGCAGCCCCTTTGGGGGGGAGGGCACTGAAGCTTTCTTT.

About this clone: Other nucleotide sequences from this sample produce the same CDR3. The chain recombines TRBV14 with TRBJ2-7; no reliable D call. V was shortened by 3 bases and J by 7 bases, with 7 bases between the two germline ends. CDR1 and CDR2 (germline): SGHDN, FVKESK. The CDR3 spans 11 residues. DNA of the CDR3: TGTGCCAGCAGCCAGGGCTATGAGCAGTACTTC. The encoded protein is CASSQGYEQYF.

V and J are TRBV27 and TRBJ2-3; D might be TRBD1 (6 bases). Per the germline V gene, CDR1 is MNHEY and CDR2 is SMNVEV (reference sequence). V was trimmed by 10 bases and J by 0 bases, leaving 14 bases between them. This CDR3 comprises 14 residues. Here the CDR3 reads CATTDSYSTDTQYF. The CDR3, as DNA: TGTGCCACTACGGACAGCTATAGCACAGATACGCAGTATTTT.

A word on this clone: Distinct nucleotide sequences in the sample also encode this CDR3. The rearrangement links TRBV5-1 to TRBJ2-6; D is unresolved. This CDR3 comprises 15 residues. Trimming pared 0 bases from V and 4 bases from J, leaving 8 bases between. Per germline, CDR1 SGHRS and CDR2 YFSETQ. CDR3 sequence (DNA): TGCGCCAGCAGCTTGGCCCTTCCCGGGGCCAACGTCCTGACTTTC. Amino acids: CASSLALPGANVLTF.

This rearrangement joins TRBV2 to TRBJ1-1; 8 bases fit TRBD1. This CDR3 contains 15 residues. The ends lost 4 bases at V and 3 bases at J; junction bases unmatched: 7. In germline, CDR1 is SNHLY, CDR2 FYNNEI. As DNA, the CDR3 is TGTGCCAGCAGTGTTCAGGGGGCTTTCGACACTGAAGCTTTCTTT. It translates to CASSVQGAFDTEAFF. The variable domain in full, completed from reference TRBV2 and TRBJ1-1, reads EPEVTQTPSHQVTQMGQEVILRCVPISNHLYFYWYRQILGQKVEFLVSFYNNEISEKSEIFDDQFSVERPDGSNFTLKIRSTKLEDSAMYFCASSVQGAFDTEAFFGQGTRLTVV.

As regards this clone: The identical CDR3 is also encoded by other nucleotide sequences in the sample. This chain connects TRBV5-1 to TRBJ2-1; 8 bases line up with TRBD1. Per the germline V gene, CDR1 is SGHRS and CDR2 is YFSETQ. The J segment lost 7 bases and the V segment lost 2 bases, leaving 5 bases of the junction unmatched. The CDR3 runs to 14 residues. CDR3 in amino acids: CASSLQGVGNEQFF. In DNA, the CDR3 is TGCGCCAGCAGCTTACAGGGGGTTGGGAATGAGCAGTTCTTC.

DNA of the CDR3: TGTGCCAGCAGCTCACCCCCTGGGGCGGGTAGCGGGAGGGCCGGCACAGATACGCAGTATTTT. Protein product: CASSSPPGAGSGRAGTDTQYF. The chain employs TRBV7-8 and TRBJ2-3; the match to TRBD2 covers 11 bases. The CDR3 has 21 residues. V was clipped by 4 bases and J by 1 base; unmatched bases: 19. Germline loops: CDR1 SGHVS, CDR2 FQNEAQ.

The genes are TRBV2 and TRBJ2-3, with D uncertain. V lost 4 bases, J lost 3 bases, and 8 bases lay in between. The CDR3 runs 13 residues. The germline CDR1 and CDR2 sequences are SNHLY and FYNNEI. The CDR3 protein is CASSGWGTDTQYF. The CDR3 nucleotides are TGTGCCAGCAGTGGTTGGGGAACAGATACGCAGTATTTT.

This clone was counted once. CDR3 in amino acids: CASSGRAFAGELFF. The CDR3 DNA sequence: TGTGCCAGTAGCGGGAGGGCCTTTGCCGGGGAGCTGTTTTTT. The gene calls are TRBV6-6 and TRBJ2-2; 11 positions agree with TRBD2. CDR3 size: 14 residues. Germline V gene data show CDR1 as MNHNY and CDR2 as SVGAGI (reference sequence). The V gene end was trimmed by 9 bases and the J gene end by 6 bases; junction bases not matched to a gene: 6.

The rearrangement links TRBV5-4 to TRBJ2-2; D gene unclear. Germline CDR1 SGHNT, CDR2 YYREEE (reference sequence). This CDR3 has 12 residues. V lost 3 bases and J 3 bases, leaving 3 bases between the germline ends. CDR3 sequence: CASSWDTGELFF. As DNA, the CDR3 is TGTGCCAGCAGCTGGGACACCGGGGAGCTGTTTTTT.

Remarks on this clone: The sample holds other DNA sequences that translate to the same CDR3. The chain is built from TRBV29-1 and TRBJ2-7; 13 bases are shared with TRBD2. The CDR3 loop spans 14 amino acids. V shed 5 bases, J shed 3 bases, and the junction held 4 bases outside the gene matches. In germline, CDR1 is SQVTM, CDR2 ANQGSEA. CDR3 sequence (DNA): TGCAGCGTTCGGACTAGCGGGAGCTTCTACGAGCAGTACTTC. This codes for CSVRTSGSFYEQYF.

The chain uses TRBV29-1 and TRBJ2-5; 7 nucleotides align to TRBD1. This CDR3 contains 13 residues. Looked up from germline, CDR1 is SQVTM and CDR2 is ANQGSEA. V shed 5 bases, J shed 5 bases, and the junction held 8 bases outside the gene matches. CDR3 region: CSVRSARGETQYF. DNA for the CDR3: TGCAGCGTTAGAAGCGCCAGGGGGGAGACCCAGTACTTC.

The gene calls are TRBV19 and TRBJ2-1; D assignment may be TRBD1 or TRBD2 (6 bases each). From germline, CDR1 is LNHDA and CDR2 SQIVND (reference sequence). The CDR3 has 14 residues. The V gene lost 5 bases and the J gene lost 7 bases, with 15 bases spanning the gap. DNA of the CDR3: TGTGCCAGTAGTCAGCGGGCCAGGGGTAATGAGCAGTTCTTC. Translating gives CASSQRARGNEQFF. Drawing the rest from reference TRBV19 and TRBJ2-1, the complete variable domain is DGGITQSPKYLFRKEGQNVTLSCEQNLNHDAMYWYRQDPGQGLRLIYYSQIVNDFQKGDIAEGYSVSREKKESFPLTVTSAQKNPTAFYLCASSQRARGNEQFFGPGTRLTVL.

This clone has only one observation. The CDR3 sequence: CASGPLLLAGVGTGELFF. DNA for the CDR3: TGTGCCAGCGGCCCCCTCCTCCTGGCGGGAGTTGGAACCGGGGAGCTGTTTTTT. This chain joins TRBV7-8 and TRBJ2-2; TRBD2 agrees at 7 bases. The CDR3 consists of 18 residues. Trimming at V came to 8 bases and at J to 5 bases, leaving 20 bases not matched to a gene. The germline V gene encodes CDR1 SGHVS and CDR2 FQNEAQ.

The chain couples TRBV6-5 to TRBJ1-2; D is ambiguous. Germline V lookup: CDR1 MNHEY, CDR2 SVGAGI. CDR3 length: 14 residues. Deletions cut 0 bases from V and 4 bases from J, with 9 bases between. This chain's CDR3 is CASSYSTWTYGYTF. The CDR3 nucleotides read TGTGCCAGCAGTTACTCGACGTGGACCTATGGCTACACCTTC.

The count of this clone is one. This chain links TRBV6-5 with TRBJ2-7; D is unresolved. V shed 4 bases and J shed 3 bases, with 4 bases lying between them. The V gene's germline CDR1 is MNHEY and CDR2 SVGAGI. This CDR3 region has 11 residues. The CDR3 is CASSLGYEQYF. CDR3 nucleotide sequence: TGTGCCAGCAGTTTAGGCTACGAGCAGTACTTC.

This clone was recorded only once. The V gene is TRBV15, the J gene TRBJ2-7; TRBD2 agrees at 9 bases. J gave up 2 bases and V 1 base, and 3 bases lay outside the gene matches. This CDR3 comprises 15 residues. Germline V gene sequence: CDR1 LNHNV, CDR2 YYDKDF (reference sequence). The CDR3 loop is CATSRGGRAAYEQYF. The CDR3 DNA reads as TGTGCCACCAGCAGAGGCGGGAGGGCCGCCTACGAGCAGTACTTC.

As to this clone: The same CDR3 can be traced to other DNA sequences in this sample. This sequence joins TRBV5-1 and TRBJ2-7, with TRBD1 matching 7 bases. This CDR3 is 14 amino acids long. From germline, CDR1 is SGHRS and CDR2 YFSETQ. V was pared by 1 base and J by 2 bases, with 3 bases of the junction left unmatched. The CDR3 loop reads CASSLLQGPYEQYF. CDR3 nucleotides: TGCGCCAGCAGCTTGCTACAGGGGCCCTACGAGCAGTACTTC.

The gene calls are TRBV10-2 and TRBJ1-4; D possibly corresponds to TRBD1 (5 bases). V lost 8 bases, J lost 7 bases, and 14 bases lay in between. The CDR3 runs 13 residues. Germline V gene data show CDR1 as WSHSY and CDR2 as SAAADI. The CDR3, as DNA: TGCGCCAGCGGGCCCAGGGAAACTGAAAAACTGTTTTTT. Its protein is CASGPRETEKLFF.

The V and J genes are TRBV10-3 and TRBJ2-1; 9 bases match TRBD1. The junction had 2 bases not matched to a gene; V was cut back by 6 bases and J by 5 bases. Germline CDR1 and CDR2: ENHRY and SYGVKD. The CDR3 spans 13 residues. CDR3 in amino acids: CAISRDRDNEQFF. DNA of the CDR3: TGTGCCATCAGCCGGGACAGGGACAATGAGCAGTTCTTC.

The chain joins TRBV7-2 to TRBJ2-3; 9 bases map to TRBD1. V shed 5 bases, J shed 4 bases, and the junction held 7 bases outside the gene matches. Germline V lookup: CDR1 SGHTA, CDR2 FQGNSA. The CDR3 runs 15 residues. The CDR3 DNA sequence: TGTGCCAGCAGCCGGGACAGGGTGGAAGCAGATACGCAGTATTTT. Amino acid sequence: CASSRDRVEADTQYF.

V is TRBV5-1 and J is TRBJ2-1; 10 nucleotides agree with TRBD1. V shed 8 bases and J 2 bases; nucleotides not matched to a gene: 10. Germline CDR1 is SGHRS and CDR2 is YFSETQ. This CDR3 spans 16 amino acids. The CDR3 is CARSSDGQGAYNEQFF. The CDR3 bases are TGCGCCAGGAGTTCCGACGGACAGGGGGCCTACAATGAGCAGTTCTTC.

The V call is TRBV10-1, the J call TRBJ2-3; 7 nucleotides align to TRBD2. The CDR3 covers 17 residues. The ends lost 6 bases at V and 2 bases at J; junction bases unmatched: 14. Germline V gene sequence: CDR1 WNHNN, CDR2 SYGVQD (reference sequence). DNA for the CDR3: TGCGCCAGCAGCCGTGAACGTGGGAGGGGATACACAGATACGCAGTATTTT. Translated, it gives CASSRERGRGYTDTQYF.

This chain uses TRBV27 with TRBJ2-7; D is perhaps TRBD2 (6 bases). V lost 4 bases, J lost 0 bases, and 7 bases lay in between. Looked up from germline, CDR1 is MNHEY and CDR2 is SMNVEV (reference sequence). The CDR3 is made up of 13 amino acids. CDR3 nucleotide sequence: TGTGCCAGCAGTTGGGGGGACTCCTACGAGCAGTACTTC. It is translated as CASSWGDSYEQYF.